The T cell receptor (beta chain) under discussion was sequenced for a study of CD8+ T cells in alopecia areata. Study-level points and caveats: Normal scalp showed lower clonality than lesional scalp, especially alopecia totalis/universalis.

Investigators isolated RNA and reverse transcribed it into cDNA to act as the sequencing template. This table comes from immunoSEQ multiplex PCR, and its TCRdb copy is limited to in-frame clones, with some not included. Among approximately 150,000 clones listed, around 50% were seen once. This clone occurred a few times. The antigen is not known. The source of this sequence is a human donor with alopecia areata. The sequencing sample was made of CD4+ T cells sorted from blood.

The CDR3 nucleotides read TGTGCCAGCAGTCGGGGGGGAATGAACACTGAAGCTTTCTTT. Amino acids: CASSRGGMNTEAFF. The rearrangement uses TRBV6-5 and TRBJ1-1; tentative D call: TRBD1 (5 bases). Trimming stripped 5 bases from V and 0 bases from J, with 10 bases between. This CDR3 has 14 residues. The germline CDR1 and CDR2 sequences are MNHEY and SVGAGI.